Here is one T cell receptor (beta chain) with its context. What it binds is unknown. Other DNA sequences in the same sample also yield this CDR3. Germline CDR1 is MDHEN and CDR2 is SYDVKM. The CDR3 loop spans 10 amino acids. Trimming removed 3 bases from V and 6 bases from J, with 3 bases in between. This sample stems from a study of shared clonotypes between healthy human individuals. The protocol was immunoSEQ multiplex PCR, while the TCRdb copy is restricted to in-frame clones and leaves out a portion. The sample holds around 1,900,000 clones, over 85% seen once. Study-wide findings and caveats: Across four donors, naive CD4 shared 5% to 5.5%, naive CD8 over 3%, memory CD4 2% to 2.5%, memory CD8 roughly 0.37%.

It was CD45RO-negative cells, positively selected for CCR7, that made up naive CD8 cells, with terminally differentiated effector memory CD45RA+ cells excluded. This clonotype originated in a man younger than 35 in good health. Some clones in this sample may be carry-over from other donors' samples. The J gene is TRBJ2-7, the V gene TRBV28; D gene ambiguous. Sequences were obtained from naive CD8+ T cells from PBMCs. CDR3: CASSFGEQYF. DNA of the CDR3: TGTGCCAGCAGTTTTGGCGAGCAGTACTTC.